This TCR beta chain was observed in a study of blood T cell repertoires in COVID-19. The CDR3 is 16 residues long. Germline CDR1 is LNHDA and CDR2 is SQIVND (reference sequence). J gave up 4 bases and V 6 bases, and 11 bases lay outside the gene matches. TCRdb's table, derived via immunoSEQ multiplex PCR, lists solely in-frame clones and lacks some. The data show 150,000 or so clones, roughly 86% seen once. The clonotype was recovered from a human donor in a cohort sampled during active COVID-19. The genes are TRBV19 and TRBJ2-1; 8 nucleotides match TRBD2. The source material was peripheral blood. The CDR3 DNA is TGTGCCAGTAGGCCTCGGGGGGGCTACCTATACAATGAGCAGTTCTTC. Its translation: CASRPRGGYLYNEQFF.